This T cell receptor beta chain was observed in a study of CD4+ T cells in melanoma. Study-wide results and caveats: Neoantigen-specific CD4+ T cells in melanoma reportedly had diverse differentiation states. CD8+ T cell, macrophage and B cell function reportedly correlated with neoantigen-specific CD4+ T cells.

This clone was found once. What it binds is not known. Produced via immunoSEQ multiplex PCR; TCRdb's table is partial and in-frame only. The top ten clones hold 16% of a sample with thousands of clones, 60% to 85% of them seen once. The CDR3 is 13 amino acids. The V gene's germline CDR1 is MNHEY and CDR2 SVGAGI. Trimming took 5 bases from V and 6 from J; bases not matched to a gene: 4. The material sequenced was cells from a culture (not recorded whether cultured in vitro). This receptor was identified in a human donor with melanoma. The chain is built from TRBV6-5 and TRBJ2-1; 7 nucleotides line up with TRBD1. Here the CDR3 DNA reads TGTGCCAGCAGTCACAGGGGTCCCAATGAGCAGTTCTTC. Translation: CASSHRGPNEQFF.